This entry is about one TCR beta chain. Its target is unknown. Isolation of CD4+ naive, central memory, regulatory and stem cell-like memory cells was achieved by sorting via CD45RO/CCR7/CD25/CD127/CD95/CD27. Reverse transcription of all isolated RNA meant that expressed TCRB transcripts were sequenced. Some clones are missing from TCRdb's copy, which holds only in-frame ones; the method was immunoSEQ multiplex PCR. In the table there are about 330,000 clones, 9.5% to 11% of which are singletons. V shed 1 base and J 7 bases; nucleotides not matched to a gene: 6. Per the germline V gene, CDR1 is MNHNY and CDR2 is SVGAGI (reference sequence). CDR3 length: 15 amino acids. This specimen comes from a study of beta chain features in type 1 diabetes. Study outcomes and limitations: Across all four CD4+ subsets, people with type 1 diabetes showed modestly shorter TCRB CDR3s. Any HLA-type effect on TCRB rearrangement remained unresolved here.

The receptor was derived from a young woman in good health. This chain links TRBV6-6 with TRBJ1-4; 7 bases map to TRBD1. The sequenced sample was naive CD4+ T cells from blood. Written as DNA, the CDR3 is TGTGCCAGCAGTTACTTCGGAGGGGGCTCTGAAAAACTGTTTTTT. It encodes CASSYFGGGSEKLFF.